This entry concerns a single T cell receptor (beta chain). Its specificity is unknown. The second PCR ran about 6 to 12 cycles with a sample-barcoded 5' primer and J-beta primers. TCRdb re-called the 5' RACE reads with MiXCR, one entry per CDR3 protein. Here the sample spans 950,000 to 1,200,000 distinct CDR3 sequences, about two fifths being singletons. The CDR3 consists of 17 residues. V was shortened by 7 bases and J by 3 bases, with 19 bases between the two germline ends. Germline V gene data show CDR1 as SGHTA and CDR2 as FQGNSA. This sample was included in a study of blood T cells in healthy people across ages. Notes on the study in general: Diversity was estimated from one million T cells, and these estimates were considered underestimates. Whereas aged donors had fewer naive CD4+ cells, long-lived donors had more of them and higher diversity. Significant beta diversity loss was already apparent by age approximately 40, declining roughly linearly.

This chain uses TRBV7-2 with TRBJ1-6; tentatively, D is TRBD1 (6 bases). Sample: blood. The receptor's source is a man aged 18 to 29 in good health. DNA for the CDR3: TGTGCCAGCACCCCAGTAGGGGGGGCCTTCTATAATTCACCCCTCCACTTT. It translates to CASTPVGGAFYNSPLHF.